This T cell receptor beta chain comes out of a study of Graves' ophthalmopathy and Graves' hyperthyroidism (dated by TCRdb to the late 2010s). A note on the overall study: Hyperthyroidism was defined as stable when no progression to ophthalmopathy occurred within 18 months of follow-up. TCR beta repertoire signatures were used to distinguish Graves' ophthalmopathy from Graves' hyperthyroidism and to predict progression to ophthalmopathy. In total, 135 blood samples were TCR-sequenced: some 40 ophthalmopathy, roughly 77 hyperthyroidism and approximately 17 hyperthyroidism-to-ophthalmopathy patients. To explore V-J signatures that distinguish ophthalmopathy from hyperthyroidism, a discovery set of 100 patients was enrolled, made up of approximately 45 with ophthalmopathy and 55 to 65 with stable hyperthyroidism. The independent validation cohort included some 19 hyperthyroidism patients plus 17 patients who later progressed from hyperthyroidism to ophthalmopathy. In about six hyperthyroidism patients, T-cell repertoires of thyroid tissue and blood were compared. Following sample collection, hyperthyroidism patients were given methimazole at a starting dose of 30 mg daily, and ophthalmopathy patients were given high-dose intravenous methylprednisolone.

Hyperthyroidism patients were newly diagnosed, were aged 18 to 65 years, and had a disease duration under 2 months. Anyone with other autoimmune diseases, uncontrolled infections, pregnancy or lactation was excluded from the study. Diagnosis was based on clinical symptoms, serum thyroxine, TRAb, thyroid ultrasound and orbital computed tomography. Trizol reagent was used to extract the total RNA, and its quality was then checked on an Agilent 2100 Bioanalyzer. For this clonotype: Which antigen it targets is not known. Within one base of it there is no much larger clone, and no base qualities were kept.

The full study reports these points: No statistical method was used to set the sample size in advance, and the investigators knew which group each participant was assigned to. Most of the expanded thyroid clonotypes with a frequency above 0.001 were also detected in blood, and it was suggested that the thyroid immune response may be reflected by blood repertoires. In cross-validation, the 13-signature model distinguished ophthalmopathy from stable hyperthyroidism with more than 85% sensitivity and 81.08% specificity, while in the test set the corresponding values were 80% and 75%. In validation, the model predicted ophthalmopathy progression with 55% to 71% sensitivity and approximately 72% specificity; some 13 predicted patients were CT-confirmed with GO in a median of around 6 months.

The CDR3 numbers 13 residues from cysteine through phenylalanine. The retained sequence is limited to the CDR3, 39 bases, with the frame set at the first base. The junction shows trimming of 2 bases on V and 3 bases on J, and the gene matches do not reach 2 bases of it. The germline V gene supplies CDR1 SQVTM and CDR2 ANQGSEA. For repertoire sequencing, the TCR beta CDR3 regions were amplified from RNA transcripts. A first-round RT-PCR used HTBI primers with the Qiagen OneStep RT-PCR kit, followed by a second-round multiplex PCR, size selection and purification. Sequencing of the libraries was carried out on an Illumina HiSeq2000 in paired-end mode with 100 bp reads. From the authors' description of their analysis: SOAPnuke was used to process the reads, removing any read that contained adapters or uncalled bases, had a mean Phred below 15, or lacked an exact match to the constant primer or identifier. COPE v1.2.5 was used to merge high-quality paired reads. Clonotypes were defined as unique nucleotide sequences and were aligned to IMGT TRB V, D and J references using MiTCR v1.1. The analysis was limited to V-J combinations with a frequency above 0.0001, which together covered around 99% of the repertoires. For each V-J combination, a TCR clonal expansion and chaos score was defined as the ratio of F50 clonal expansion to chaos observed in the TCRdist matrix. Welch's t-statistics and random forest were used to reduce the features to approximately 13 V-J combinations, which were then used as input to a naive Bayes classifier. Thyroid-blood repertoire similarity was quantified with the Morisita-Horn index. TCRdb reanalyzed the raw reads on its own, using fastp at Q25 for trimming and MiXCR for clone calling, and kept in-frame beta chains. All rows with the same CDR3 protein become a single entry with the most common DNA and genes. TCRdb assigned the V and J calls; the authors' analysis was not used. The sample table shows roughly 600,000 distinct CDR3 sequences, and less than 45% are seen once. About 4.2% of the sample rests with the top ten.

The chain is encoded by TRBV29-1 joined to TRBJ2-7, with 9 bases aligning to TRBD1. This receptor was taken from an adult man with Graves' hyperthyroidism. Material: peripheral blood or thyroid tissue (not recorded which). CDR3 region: CSVERTGDYEQYF. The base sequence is TGCAGCGTTGAACGGACAGGGGACTACGAGCAGTACTTC.